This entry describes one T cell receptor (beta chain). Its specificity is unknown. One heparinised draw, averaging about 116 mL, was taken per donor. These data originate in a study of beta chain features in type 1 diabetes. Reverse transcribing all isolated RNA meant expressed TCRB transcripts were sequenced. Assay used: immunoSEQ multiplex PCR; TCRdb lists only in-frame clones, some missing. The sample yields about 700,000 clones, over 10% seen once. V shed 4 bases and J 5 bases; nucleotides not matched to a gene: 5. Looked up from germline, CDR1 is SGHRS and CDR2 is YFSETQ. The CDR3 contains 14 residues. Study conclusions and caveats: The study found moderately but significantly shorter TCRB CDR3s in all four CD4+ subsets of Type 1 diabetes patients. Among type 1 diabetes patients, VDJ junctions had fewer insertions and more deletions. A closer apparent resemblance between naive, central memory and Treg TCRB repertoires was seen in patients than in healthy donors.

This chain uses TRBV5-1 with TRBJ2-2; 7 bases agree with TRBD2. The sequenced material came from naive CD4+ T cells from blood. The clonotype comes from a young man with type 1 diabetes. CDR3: CASSTQAGTGELFF. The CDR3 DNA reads TGCGCCAGCAGCACTCAAGCGGGGACCGGGGAGCTGTTTTTT.